Presented here are 10 T cell receptor beta chains from one specimen sequenced in a study of blood T cell repertoires in COVID-19. Some clones are missing from TCRdb's copy, which holds only in-frame ones; the method was immunoSEQ multiplex PCR. The sample has more than 150,000 clones, approximately 87% seen once. Material for sequencing was peripheral blood. Source of these receptors: a man between 70 and 80 years old with active or convalescent COVID-19.

The CDR3 coding sequence is TGTGCCAGCAGTTGGGGGCAGGGTGAAGCTTTCTTT. This codes for CASSWGQGEAFF. The chain has TRBV28 and TRBJ1-1; D may be TRBD1 (6 bases). Germline V gene sequence: CDR1 MDHEN, CDR2 SYDVKM. The CDR3 contains 12 residues. Trimming left V 4 bases short and J 7 bases short, with 10 bases between.

The V gene is TRBV6-5, the J gene TRBJ2-1; TRBD1 matches 7 bases. The J segment lost 16 bases and the V segment lost 4 bases, leaving 16 bases of the junction unmatched. CDR1 and CDR2 (germline): MNHEY, SVGAGI. CDR3 length: 14 residues. The CDR3 spells CASSSRQGWEYSFF. Here the CDR3 DNA reads TGTGCCAGCAGTTCCCGACAGGGTTGGGAATATAGTTTCTTC.

The chain joins TRBV5-6 to TRBJ1-1; D uncertain. CDR3 size: 15 residues. Germline V gene sequence: CDR1 SGHDT, CDR2 YYEEEE. Trimming removed 4 bases from V and 2 bases from J, with 15 bases in between. CDR3 residues: CASSGLLGLNTEAFF. The CDR3 bases are TGTGCCAGCAGCGGGCTTTTGGGCCTAAACACTGAAGCTTTCTTT.

This clone turned up a few times. The gene calls are TRBV5-1 and TRBJ1-2; D is possibly TRBD1 (5 bases). V was clipped by 4 bases and J by 3 bases, with 10 bases between them. The CDR3 runs 13 residues. CDR1 is SGHRS, CDR2 YFSETQ, per germline. The CDR3 reads CASSIRGDYGYTF. CDR3 nucleotide sequence: TGCGCCAGCAGCATAAGGGGTGACTATGGCTACACCTTC.

The chain combines TRBV18 with TRBJ1-6; 8 bases line up with TRBD1. Losses at the gene ends were 5 bases for V and 14 bases for J; bases not matched to a gene: 14. The CDR3 runs 15 residues. The germline gives CDR1 KGHSH, CDR2 LQKENI. CDR3 protein: CASSVGQEFLSTLHF. In nucleotides, the CDR3 is TGTGCCAGCTCAGTGGGACAGGAATTTCTTTCCACCCTCCACTTT.

V usage is TRBV5-1 and J usage is TRBJ1-2, with 8 bases matching TRBD1. Germline CDR1 SGHRS, CDR2 YFSETQ. CDR3 size: 14 residues. With V trimmed by 3 bases and J by 4 bases, 5 bases remained unmatched. The DNA of the CDR3 is TGCGCCAGCAGCTCAGGACAGGGATCCTATGGCTACACCTTC. Residues: CASSSGQGSYGYTF.

The genes are TRBV6-6 and TRBJ2-7, with TRBD1 matching 8 bases. V lost 0 bases and J lost 5; bases outside the gene matches: 3. The CDR3 extends over 14 amino acids. Per germline, CDR1 MNHNY and CDR2 SVGAGI (reference sequence). CDR3 DNA sequence: TGTGCCAGCAGTTACTCAGGACAGGGCCACGAGCAGTACTTC. Residues: CASSYSGQGHEQYF.

V gene TRBV6-5 combines with J gene TRBJ1-2; tentatively, D is TRBD1 (6 bases). The CDR3 runs 14 residues. Germline CDR1 and CDR2: MNHEY and SVGAGI. The V and J ends lost 5 bases and 2 bases respectively, with 12 bases between them. This CDR3 is CASSTPTGNYGYTF. CDR3 nucleotides: TGTGCCAGCAGTACCCCGACAGGCAACTATGGCTACACCTTC.

The chain recombines TRBV6-6 with TRBJ1-3; TRBD1 aligns across 7 bases. Trimming took 7 bases from V and 4 from J; bases not matched to a gene: 1. Germline V gene sequence: CDR1 MNHNY, CDR2 SVGAGI (reference sequence). The CDR3 is 12 amino acids. CDR3 sequence: CASKDRGNTIYF. The CDR3 DNA reads as TGTGCCAGCAAGGACAGGGGAAACACCATATATTTT.

The J gene is TRBJ1-4, the V gene TRBV5-1, with 7 bases lining up with TRBD1. The CDR3 has 14 residues. J was trimmed by 7 bases and V by 4 bases; bases with no gene match: 7. The germline CDR1 and CDR2 sequences are SGHRS and YFSETQ. CDR3 coding DNA: TGCGCCAGCAGCCGGGACAGAGAGGGTGAAAAACTGTTTTTT. It yields the protein CASSRDREGEKLFF.